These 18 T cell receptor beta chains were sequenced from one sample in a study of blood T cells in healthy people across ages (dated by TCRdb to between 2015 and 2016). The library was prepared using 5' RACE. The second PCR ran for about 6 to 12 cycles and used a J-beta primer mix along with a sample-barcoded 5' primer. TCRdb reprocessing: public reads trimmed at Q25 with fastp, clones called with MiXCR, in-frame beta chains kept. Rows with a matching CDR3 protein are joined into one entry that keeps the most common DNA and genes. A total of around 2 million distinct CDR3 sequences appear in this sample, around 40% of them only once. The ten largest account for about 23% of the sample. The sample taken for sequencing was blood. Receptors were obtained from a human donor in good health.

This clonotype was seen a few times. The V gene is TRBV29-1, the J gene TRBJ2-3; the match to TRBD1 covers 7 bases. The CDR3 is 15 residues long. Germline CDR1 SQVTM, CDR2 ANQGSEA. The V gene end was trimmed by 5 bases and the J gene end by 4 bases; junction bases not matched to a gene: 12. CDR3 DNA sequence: TGCAGCGTTCCCTGGGGGCAGGGGGACCCAGATACGCAGTATTTT. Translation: CSVPWGQGDPDTQYF.

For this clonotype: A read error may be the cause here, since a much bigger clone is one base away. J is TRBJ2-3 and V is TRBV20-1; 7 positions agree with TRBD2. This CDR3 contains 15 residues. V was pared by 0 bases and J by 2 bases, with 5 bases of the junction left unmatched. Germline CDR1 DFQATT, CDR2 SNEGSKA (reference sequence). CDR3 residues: CSARDPGGITDTQYF. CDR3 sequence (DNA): TGCAGTGCTAGAGATCCGGGGGGAATCACAGATACGCAGTATTTT.

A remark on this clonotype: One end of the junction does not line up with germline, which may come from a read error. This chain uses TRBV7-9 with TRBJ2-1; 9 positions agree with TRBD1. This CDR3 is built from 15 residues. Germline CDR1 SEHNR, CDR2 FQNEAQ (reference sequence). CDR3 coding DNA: TGTACCAGCAGCTTAAGGGACAGGGACTACAATGAGCAGTTCTTC. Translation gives CTSSLRDRDYNEQFF.

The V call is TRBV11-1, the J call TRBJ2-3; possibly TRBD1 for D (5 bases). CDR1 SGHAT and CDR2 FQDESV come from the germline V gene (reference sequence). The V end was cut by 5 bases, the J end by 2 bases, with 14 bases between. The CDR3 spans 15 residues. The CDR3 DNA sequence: TGTGCCAGCAGCCCATGGACACACCCCACAGATACGCAGTATTTT. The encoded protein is CASSPWTHPTDTQYF.

The CDR3 sequence is CSVRQGIHGYTF. The CDR3 DNA reads TGCAGCGTCCGACAGGGGATCCATGGCTACACCTTC. The chain couples TRBV29-1 to TRBJ1-2; 8 bases are a match to TRBD1. CDR1 and CDR2 from the germline V gene are SQVTM and ANQGSEA. This CDR3 region has 12 residues. The ends lost 6 bases at V and 6 bases at J; junction bases unmatched: 6.

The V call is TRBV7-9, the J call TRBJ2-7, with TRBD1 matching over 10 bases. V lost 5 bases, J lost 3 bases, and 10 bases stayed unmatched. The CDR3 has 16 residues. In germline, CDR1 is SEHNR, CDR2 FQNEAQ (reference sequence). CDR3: CASSPPPGQGFYEQYF. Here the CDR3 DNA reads TGTGCCAGCAGCCCCCCGCCGGGACAGGGGTTCTACGAGCAGTACTTC. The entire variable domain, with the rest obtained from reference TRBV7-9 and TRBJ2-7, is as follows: DTGVSQNPRHKITKRGQNVTFRCDPISEHNRLYWYRQTLGQGPEFLTYFQNEAQLEKSRLLSDRFSAERPKGSFSTLEIQRTEQGDSAMYLCASSPPPGQGFYEQYFGPGTRLTVT.

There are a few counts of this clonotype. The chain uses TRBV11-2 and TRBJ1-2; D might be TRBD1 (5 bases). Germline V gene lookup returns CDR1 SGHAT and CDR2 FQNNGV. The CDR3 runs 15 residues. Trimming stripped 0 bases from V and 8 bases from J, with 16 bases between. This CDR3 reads CASSLENGGGAGYTF. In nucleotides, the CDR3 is TGTGCCAGCAGCTTAGAAAATGGTGGAGGGGCCGGCTACACCTTC.

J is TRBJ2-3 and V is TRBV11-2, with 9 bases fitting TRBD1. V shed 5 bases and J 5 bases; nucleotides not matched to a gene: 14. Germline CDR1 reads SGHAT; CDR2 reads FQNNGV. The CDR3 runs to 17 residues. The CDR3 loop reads CASSLPRAGQGLDTQYF. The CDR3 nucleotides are TGTGCCAGCAGCCTACCCCGAGCGGGACAGGGACTAGATACGCAGTATTTT.

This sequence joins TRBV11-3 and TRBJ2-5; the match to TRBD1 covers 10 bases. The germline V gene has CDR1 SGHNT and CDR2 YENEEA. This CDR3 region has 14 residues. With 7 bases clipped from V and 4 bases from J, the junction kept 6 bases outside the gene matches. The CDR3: CASTAGTGVETQYF. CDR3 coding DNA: TGTGCCAGCACCGCCGGGACAGGGGTAGAGACCCAGTACTTC.

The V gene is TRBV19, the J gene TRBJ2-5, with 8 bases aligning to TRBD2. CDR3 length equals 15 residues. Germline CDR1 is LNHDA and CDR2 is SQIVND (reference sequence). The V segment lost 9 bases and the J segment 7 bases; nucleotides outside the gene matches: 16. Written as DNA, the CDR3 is TGTGCCAGCCACGCTACCCAAGACGCGGGAGGGACCCAGTACTTC. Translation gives CASHATQDAGGTQYF.

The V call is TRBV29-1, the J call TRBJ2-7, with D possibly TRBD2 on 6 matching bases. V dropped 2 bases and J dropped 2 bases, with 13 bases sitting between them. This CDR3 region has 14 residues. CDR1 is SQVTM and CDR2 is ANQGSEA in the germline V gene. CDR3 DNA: TGCAGCGTTGAAATAACCGGGGGAACCTACGAGCAGTACTTC. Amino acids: CSVEITGGTYEQYF.

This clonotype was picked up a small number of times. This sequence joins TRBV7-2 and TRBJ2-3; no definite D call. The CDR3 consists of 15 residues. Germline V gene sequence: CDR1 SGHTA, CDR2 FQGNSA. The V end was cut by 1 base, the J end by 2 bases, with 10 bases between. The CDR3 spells CASSLVSWTTDTQYF. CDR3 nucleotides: TGTGCCAGCAGCTTAGTGTCCTGGACCACAGATACGCAGTATTTT.

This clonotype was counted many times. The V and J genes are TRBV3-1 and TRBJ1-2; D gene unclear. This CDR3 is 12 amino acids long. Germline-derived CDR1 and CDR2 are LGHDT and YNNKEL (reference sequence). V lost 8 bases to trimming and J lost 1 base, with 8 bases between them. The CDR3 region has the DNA TGTGCCAGCGGTCGGGGTAACTATGGCTACACCTTC. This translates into CASGRGNYGYTF.

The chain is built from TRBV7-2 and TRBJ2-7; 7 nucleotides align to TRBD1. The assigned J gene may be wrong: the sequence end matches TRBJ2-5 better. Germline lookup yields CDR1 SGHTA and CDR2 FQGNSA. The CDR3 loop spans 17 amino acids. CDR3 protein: CASSPRQGTTSCETQYF. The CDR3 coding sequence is TGTGCCAGCAGCCCTCGACAGGGTACGACGTCTTGCGAGACCCAGTACTTC.

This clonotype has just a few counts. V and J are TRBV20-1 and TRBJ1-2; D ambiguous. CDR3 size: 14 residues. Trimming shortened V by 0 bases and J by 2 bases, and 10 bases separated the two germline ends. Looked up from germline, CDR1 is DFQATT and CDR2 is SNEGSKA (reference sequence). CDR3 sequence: CSARDRLTNYGYTF. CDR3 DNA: TGCAGTGCTAGAGACCGACTGACCAACTATGGCTACACCTTC.

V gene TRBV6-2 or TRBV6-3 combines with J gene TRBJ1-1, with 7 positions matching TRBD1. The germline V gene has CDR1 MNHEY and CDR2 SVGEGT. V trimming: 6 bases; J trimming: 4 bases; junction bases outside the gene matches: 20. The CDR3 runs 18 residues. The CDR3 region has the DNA TGTGCCAGCAGGCTTCTACAGGGGTCCCGAAGGGAGGGCACTGAAGCTTTCTTT. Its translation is CASRLLQGSRREGTEAFF.

The CDR3 bases are TGTGCCAGCAGTCCAAATTATAGATCAGATACGCAGTATTTT. This gives the protein CASSPNYRSDTQYF. The chain links TRBV28 to TRBJ2-3; no reliable D call. CDR1 and CDR2 from the germline V gene are MDHEN and SYDVKM. The CDR3 runs 14 residues. The V end was cut by 5 bases, the J end by 4 bases, with 13 bases between.

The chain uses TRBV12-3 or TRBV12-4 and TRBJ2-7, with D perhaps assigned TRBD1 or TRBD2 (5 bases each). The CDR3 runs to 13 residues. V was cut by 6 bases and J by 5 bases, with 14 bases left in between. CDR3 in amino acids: CASSPWGNHEQYF. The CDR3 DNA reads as TGTGCCAGCAGCCCCTGGGGGAACCACGAGCAGTACTTC.